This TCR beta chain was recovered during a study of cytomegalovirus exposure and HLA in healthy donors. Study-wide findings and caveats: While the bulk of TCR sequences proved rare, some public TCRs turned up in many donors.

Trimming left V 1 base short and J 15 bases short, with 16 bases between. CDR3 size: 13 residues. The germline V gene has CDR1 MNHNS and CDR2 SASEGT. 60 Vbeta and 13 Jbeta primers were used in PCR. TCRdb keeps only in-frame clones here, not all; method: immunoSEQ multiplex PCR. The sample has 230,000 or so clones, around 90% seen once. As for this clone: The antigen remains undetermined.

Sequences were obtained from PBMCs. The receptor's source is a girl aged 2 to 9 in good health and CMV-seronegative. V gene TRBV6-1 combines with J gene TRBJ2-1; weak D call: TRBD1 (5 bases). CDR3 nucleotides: TGTGCCAGCAGTGAAGACCAGGGCCGCAGTCCGTTCTTC. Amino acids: CASSEDQGRSPFF.